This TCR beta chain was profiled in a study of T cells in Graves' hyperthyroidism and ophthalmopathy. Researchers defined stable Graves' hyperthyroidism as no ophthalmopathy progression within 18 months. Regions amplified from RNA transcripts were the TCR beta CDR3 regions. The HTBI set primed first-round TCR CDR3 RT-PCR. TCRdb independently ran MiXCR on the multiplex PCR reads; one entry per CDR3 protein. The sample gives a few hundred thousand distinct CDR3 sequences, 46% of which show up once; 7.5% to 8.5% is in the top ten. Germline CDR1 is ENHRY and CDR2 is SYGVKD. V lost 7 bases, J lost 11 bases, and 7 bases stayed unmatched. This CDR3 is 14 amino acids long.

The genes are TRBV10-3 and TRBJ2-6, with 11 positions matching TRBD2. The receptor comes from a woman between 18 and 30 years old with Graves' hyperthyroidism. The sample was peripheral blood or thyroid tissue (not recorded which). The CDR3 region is CAITGTSGSYVLTF. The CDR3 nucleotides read TGTGCCATCACTGGGACTAGCGGTTCCTACGTCCTGACTTTC.